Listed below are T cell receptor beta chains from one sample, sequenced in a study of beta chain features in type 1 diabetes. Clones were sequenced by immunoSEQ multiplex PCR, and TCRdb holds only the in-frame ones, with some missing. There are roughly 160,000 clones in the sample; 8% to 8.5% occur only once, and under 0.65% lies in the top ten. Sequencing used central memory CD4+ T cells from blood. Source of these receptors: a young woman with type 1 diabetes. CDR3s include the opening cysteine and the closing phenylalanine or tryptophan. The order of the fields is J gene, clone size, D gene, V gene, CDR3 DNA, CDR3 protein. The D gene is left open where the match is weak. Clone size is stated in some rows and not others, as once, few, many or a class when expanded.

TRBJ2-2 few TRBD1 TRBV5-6 TGTGCCAGCAGAAAGGACAGGGGGAACACCGGGGAGCTGTTTTTT CASRKDRGNTGELFF
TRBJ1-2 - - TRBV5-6 TGTGCCAGCAGCCCGCCCGGAAGCAGGGTATCTGGCTACACCTTC CASSPPGSRVSGYTF
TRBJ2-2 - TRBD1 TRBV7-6 TGTGCCAGCAGCTCTTTAGGGGGCATGGGCGGGGAGCTGTTTTTT CASSSLGGMGGELFF
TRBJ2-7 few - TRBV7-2 TGTGCCAGCAGCTTGGCCTCACTTAGCCACGAGCAGTACTTC CASSLASLSHEQYF
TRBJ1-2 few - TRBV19 TGTGCCAGTAGTGCATTCGGGGTGACAAACTATGGCTACACCTTC CASSAFGVTNYGYTF
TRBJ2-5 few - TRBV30 TGTGCCTGGAGTACGGACCAAGAGACCCAGTACTTC CAWSTDQETQYF
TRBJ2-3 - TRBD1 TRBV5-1 TGCGCCAGCAGCCAAACAGGGGCGGATACGCAGTATTTT CASSQTGADTQYF
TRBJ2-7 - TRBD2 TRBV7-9 TGTGCCAGCAGCTTAGTGAGCGGGATTACCTACGAGCAGTACTTC CASSLVSGITYEQYF
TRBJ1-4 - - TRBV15 TGTGCCACCAGCAGAGATGAAGGAGGGTATGAAAAACTGTTTTTT CATSRDEGGYEKLFF
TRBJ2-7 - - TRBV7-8 TGTGCCAGCAGCTTAGCCGGTCGCAGACACTTCTCCTACGAGCAGTACTTC CASSLAGRRHFSYEQYF
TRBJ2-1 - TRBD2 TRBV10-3 TGTGCCATCAGTGGACTAGCGGGAGGCAATGAGCAGTTCTTC CAISGLAGGNEQFF
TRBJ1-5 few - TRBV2 TGTGCCAGCAGTGAAGCGCTTCAAGGCGGCCAGCCCCAGCATTTT CASSEALQGGQPQHF
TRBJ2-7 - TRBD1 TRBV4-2 TGTGCCAGCAGCCACCTGGGGGACAGTACCTACGAGCAGTACTTC CASSHLGDSTYEQYF
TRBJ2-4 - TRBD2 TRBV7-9 TGTGCCAGCAGCTTAGAGGGAATAGCGGGAGGCAAAAACATTCAGTACTTC CASSLEGIAGGKNIQYF
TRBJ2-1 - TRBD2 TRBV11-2 TGTGCCAGCAGCTCGCGACTAGCGGGAAGCTATGAGCAGTTCTTC CASSSRLAGSYEQFF
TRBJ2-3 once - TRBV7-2 TGTGCCAGCAGCTTAGGACTAGGGGGCACAGATACGCAGTATTTT CASSLGLGGTDTQYF
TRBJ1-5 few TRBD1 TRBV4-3 TGCGCCAGCAGCCACACAGGGGGTGGACAGCCCCAGCATTTT CASSHTGGGQPQHF
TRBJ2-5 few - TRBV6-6 TGTGCCAGCAGTTACGAGGTGGGGGGGCTAAAAGAGACCCAGTACTTC CASSYEVGGLKETQYF
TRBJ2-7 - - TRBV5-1 TGCGCCAGCAGCAGTACAGGGGAGGCCTACGAGCAGTACTTC CASSSTGEAYEQYF
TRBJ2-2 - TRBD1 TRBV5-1 TGCGCCAGCAGCAGAACCGGGACAGGGGCTGTCGGGGAGCTGTTTTTT CASSRTGTGAVGELFF
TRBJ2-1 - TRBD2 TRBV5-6 TGTGCCAGCAGCTTCTTAGCGGGGGGTCACAATGAGCAGTTCTTC CASSFLAGGHNEQFF
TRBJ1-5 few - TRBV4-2 TGTGCCAGCAGAGGGGTACGTTGGAATCAGCCCCAGCATTTT CASRGVRWNQPQHF
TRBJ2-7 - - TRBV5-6 TGTGCCAGCAGCTTGGAGGCCTACCCCTGGAGGGAGCAGTACTTC CASSLEAYPWREQYF
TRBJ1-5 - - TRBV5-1 TGCGCCAGCAGCGACGACGGAGATCAGCCCCAGCATTTT CASSDDGDQPQHF